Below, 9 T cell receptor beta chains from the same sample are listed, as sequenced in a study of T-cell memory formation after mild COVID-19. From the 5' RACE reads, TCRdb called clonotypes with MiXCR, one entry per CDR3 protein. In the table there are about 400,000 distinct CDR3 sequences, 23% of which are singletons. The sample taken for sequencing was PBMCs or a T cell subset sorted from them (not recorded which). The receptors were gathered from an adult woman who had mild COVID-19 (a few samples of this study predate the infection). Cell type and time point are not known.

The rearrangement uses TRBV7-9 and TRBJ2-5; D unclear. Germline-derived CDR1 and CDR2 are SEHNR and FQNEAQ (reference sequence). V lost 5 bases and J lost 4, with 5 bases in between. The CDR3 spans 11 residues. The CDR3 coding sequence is TGTGCCAGCAGCGAGGCAGAGACCCAGTACTTC. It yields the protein CASSEAETQYF.

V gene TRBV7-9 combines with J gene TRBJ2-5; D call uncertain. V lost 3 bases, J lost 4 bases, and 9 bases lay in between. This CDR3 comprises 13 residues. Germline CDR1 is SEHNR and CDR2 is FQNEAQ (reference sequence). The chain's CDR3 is CASSFAHGETQYF. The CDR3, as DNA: TGTGCCAGCAGCTTCGCCCACGGAGAGACCCAGTACTTC. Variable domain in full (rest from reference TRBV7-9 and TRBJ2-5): DTGVSQNPRHKITKRGQNVTFRCDPISEHNRLYWYRQTLGQGPEFLTYFQNEAQLEKSRLLSDRFSAERPKGSFSTLEIQRTEQGDSAMYLCASSFAHGETQYFGPGTRLLVL.

For the CDR3, the DNA is TGCGCCAGCAGCCCCCTTGTGTCAGGGCGGGCGAACACTGAAGCTTTCTTT. Encoded protein: CASSPLVSGRANTEAFF. This chain uses TRBV4-1 with TRBJ1-1; weak D call: TRBD1 (5 bases). V lost 4 bases, J lost 1 base, and 19 bases lay in between. The CDR3 loop spans 17 amino acids. The germline CDR1 and CDR2 sequences are MGHRA and YSYEKL.

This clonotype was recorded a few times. The CDR3: CASSALWGGASADTQYF. As DNA, the CDR3 is TGTGCCAGCAGCGCCCTTTGGGGGGGGGCCTCCGCAGATACGCAGTATTTT. The chain carries TRBV7-8 and TRBJ2-3, with D perhaps TRBD2 (7 bases). The CDR3 extends over 17 amino acids. CDR1 is SGHVS, CDR2 FQNEAQ, per germline. V gave up 5 bases and J gave up 4 bases, with 22 bases separating them.

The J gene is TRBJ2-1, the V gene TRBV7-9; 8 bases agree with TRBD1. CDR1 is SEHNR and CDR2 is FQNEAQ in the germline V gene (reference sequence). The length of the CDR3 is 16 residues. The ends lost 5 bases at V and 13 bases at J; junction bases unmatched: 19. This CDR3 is CASSGEVPRGHLNQFF. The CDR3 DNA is TGTGCCAGCAGCGGAGAGGTGCCCAGGGGGCACCTCAACCAGTTCTTC.

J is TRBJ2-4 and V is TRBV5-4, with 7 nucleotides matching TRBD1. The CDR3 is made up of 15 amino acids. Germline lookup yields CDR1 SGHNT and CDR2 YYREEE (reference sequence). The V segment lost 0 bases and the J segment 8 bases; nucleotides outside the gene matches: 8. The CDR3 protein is CASSLGAGGLDIQYF. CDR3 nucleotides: TGTGCCAGCAGCTTGGGGGCAGGGGGTCTGGACATTCAGTACTTC.

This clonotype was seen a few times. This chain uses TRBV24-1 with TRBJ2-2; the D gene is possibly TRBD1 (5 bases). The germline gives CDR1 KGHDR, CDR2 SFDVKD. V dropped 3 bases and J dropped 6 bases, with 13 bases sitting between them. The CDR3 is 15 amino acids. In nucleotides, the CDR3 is TGTGCCACCAGTGATCCAGGGTTAATCTCCGGGGAGCTGTTTTTT. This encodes CATSDPGLISGELFF.

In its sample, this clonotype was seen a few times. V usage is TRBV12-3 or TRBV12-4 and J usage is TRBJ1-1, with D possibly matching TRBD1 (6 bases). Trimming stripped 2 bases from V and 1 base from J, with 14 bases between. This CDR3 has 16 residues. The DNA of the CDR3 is TGTGCCAGCAGTTTATGGCTAGGACAGTGGAACACTGAAGCTTTCTTT. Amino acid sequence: CASSLWLGQWNTEAFF.

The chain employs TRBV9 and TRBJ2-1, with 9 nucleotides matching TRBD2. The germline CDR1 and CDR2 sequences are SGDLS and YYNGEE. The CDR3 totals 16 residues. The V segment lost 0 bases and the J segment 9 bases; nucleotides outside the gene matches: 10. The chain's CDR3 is CASSVAGGGVRGEQFF. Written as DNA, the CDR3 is TGTGCCAGCAGCGTAGCGGGCGGGGGGGTTCGAGGTGAGCAGTTCTTC.